These T cell receptor beta chains were read from a single sample in a study of T cell repertoires in cytomegalovirus infection. MiXCR was run by TCRdb on the reads, yielding one entry per CDR3 protein. The sample contains some 440,000 distinct CDR3 sequences, about a third of which appear only once. Sequencing was carried out using PBMCs. Receptors were obtained from a human donor in good health (CMV status not recorded). Some clones in this sample may be carry-over from other donors' samples. CDR3s include the opening cysteine and the closing phenylalanine or tryptophan. D genes are given only for firm matches. Clone size is given for some rows only: seen once, a few or many times, or a class if the clone is expanded.

v_gene,abundance,d_gene,j_gene,len,CDR3aa,CDR3nt
TRBV7-6,many,-,TRBJ1-1,14,CASSLGTIGTEAFF,TGTGCCAGCAGCTTAGGGACAATCGGTACTGAAGCTTTCTTT
TRBV2,-,TRBD2,TRBJ2-3,15,CASKAIAGELDTQYF,TGTGCCAGCAAGGCGATAGCGGGGGAGTTAGATACGCAGTATTTT
TRBV7-9,-,-,TRBJ2-5,13,CASRQVLGETQYF,TGTGCCAGCCGGCAGGTTCTGGGTGAGACCCAGTACTTC
TRBV7-6,-,TRBD1,TRBJ1-3,15,CASIRGGTAGNTIYF,TGTGCCAGCATCCGCGGAGGGACAGCTGGAAACACCATATATTTT
TRBV5-5,-,-,TRBJ1-1,15,CASSLIAGVATEAFF,TGTGCCAGCAGCTTGATAGCGGGCGTAGCGACTGAAGCTTTCTTT
TRBV29-1,few,-,TRBJ1-1,14,CSVRSGKTNTEAFF,TGCAGCGTTCGATCAGGGAAAACGAACACTGAAGCTTTCTTT
TRBV7-2,many,-,TRBJ1-1,13,CASSLSPFTEAFF,TGTGCCAGCAGCTTAAGCCCCTTCACTGAAGCTTTCTTT
TRBV6-2/TRBV6-3,few,-,TRBJ2-2,15,CASKGGLANTGELFF,TGTGCCAGCAAGGGCGGCCTAGCGAACACCGGGGAGCTGTTTTTT
TRBV5-4,-,TRBD1,TRBJ1-1,14,CASSITGVNTEAFF,TGTGCCAGCAGCATTACAGGGGTGAACACTGAAGCTTTCTTT
TRBV15,few,TRBD1,TRBJ1-3,15,CATSRDNRGGNTIYF,TGTGCCACCAGCAGAGACAACAGGGGAGGAAACACCATATATTTT
TRBV11-1,few,TRBD1,TRBJ1-1,17,CASSFHPGTEAFTEAFF,TGTGCCAGCAGCTTCCACCCCGGGACAGAGGCGTTCACTGAAGCTTTCTTT
TRBV7-6,many,-,TRBJ2-1,12,CASSRGGYEQFF,TGTGCCAGCAGCCGAGGCGGCTATGAGCAGTTCTTC